This entry features one T cell receptor (beta chain) sequence. The data belong to a study of OX40 agonist ivuxolimab in advanced cancers. The V and J ends lost 4 bases and 1 base, in that order; junction bases with no gene match: 12. This CDR3 comprises 18 residues. In germline, CDR1 is SGHNT, CDR2 YYREEE (reference sequence). TCRdb's copy holds only in-frame clones and misses some; the assay was immunoSEQ multiplex PCR. The data show about 48,000 clones, about 81% seen once. The rearrangement joins TRBV5-4 to TRBJ2-3; TRBD2 aligns across 10 bases. The input for sequencing was CD4+ or CD8+ T cells sorted from blood, taken in a trial of the OX40 agonist ivuxolimab. The clonotype was recovered from an adult with an advanced solid tumor such as melanoma, head and neck, liver or kidney cancer. This CDR3 is CASSPQREGRFRTDTQYF. The DNA of the CDR3 is TGTGCCAGCAGCCCCCAGCGGGAGGGCCGGTTTCGCACAGATACGCAGTATTTT. Using reference TRBV5-4 and TRBJ2-3 for the parts outside the CDR3, the full variable domain is ETGVTQSPTHLIKTRGQQVTLRCSSQSGHNTVSWYQQALGQGPQFIFQYYREEENGRGNFPPRFSGLQFPNYSSELNVNALELDDSALYLCASSPQREGRFRTDTQYFGPGTRLTVL.